This T cell receptor (beta chain) originates from a study of T cell responses to AZD1222 COVID-19 vaccine. Overall study findings and caveats: Along spike, vaccine-associated CD4 TCRs were found throughout, with dominance at 160-218 and 743-854. Sampling captured repertoires only after the peak T cell response.

This CDR3 comprises 15 residues. V was pared by 8 bases and J by 5 bases, with 22 bases between. Germline V gene sequence: CDR1 MNHEY, CDR2 SMNVEV (reference sequence). Comment on this clone: Its antigen is still unknown.

Clones were sequenced by immunoSEQ multiplex PCR, and TCRdb holds only the in-frame ones, with some missing. This sample has tens of thousands of clones, with approximately 86% found just once. This sample comprised peripheral blood, obtained on day 0 of AZD1222 vaccination. The receptor was derived from an adult in good health. The chain joins TRBV27 to TRBJ2-7, with TRBD2 as a possible D gene (6 bases). The CDR3 DNA reads as TGTGCCAGCGCGTCTTCAGCGGGCTACGTGGACGAGCAGTACTTC. Amino acids: CASASSAGYVDEQYF.